The rows below give T cell receptor beta chains drawn from one sample of a study of OX40 agonist ivuxolimab in advanced cancers. Only in-frame clones appear in the TCRdb table, and some are missing; sequencing was by immunoSEQ multiplex PCR. This sample has 45,000 to 60,000 clones; nearly 85% occur once, and the top ten carry approximately 3.1%. The sequencing here drew on CD4+ or CD8+ T cells sorted from blood, taken in a trial of the OX40 agonist ivuxolimab. These receptors originate from an adult with an advanced solid tumor such as melanoma, head and neck, liver or kidney cancer. Each CDR3 is given with its conserved first and last residue. A D gene is named only where the DNA matches it firmly. The size field is filled for only some rows; it gives once, few, many or a size class.

>TRBD1|-|TRBJ1-6|TRBV7-9
CASSQGQNSPLHF
TGTGCCAGCAGCCAGGGACAGAATTCACCCCTCCACTTT
>-|-|TRBJ1-2|TRBV5-6
CASSPQRGVRNNPRGYTF
TGTGCCAGCAGCCCACAAAGGGGCGTACGGAACAACCCCCGAGGCTACACCTTC
>-|medium-sized|TRBJ1-2|TRBV30
CAWGKGYGYTF
TGTGCCTGGGGTAAGGGCTATGGCTACACCTTC
>-|-|TRBJ2-1|TRBV6-1
CASSVGERSYNEQFF
TGTGCCAGCAGTGTCGGGGAGCGGTCCTACAATGAGCAGTTCTTC
>TRBD1|-|TRBJ2-6|TRBV19
CASGDSPRSGANVLTF
TGTGCCAGTGGGGACAGCCCACGGAGCGGGGCCAACGTCCTGACTTTC
>TRBD1|-|TRBJ2-7|TRBV29-1
CSVEGPGTGEYEQYF
TGCAGCGTTGAAGGACCAGGGACAGGGGAATACGAGCAGTACTTC
>TRBD1|-|TRBJ1-6|TRBV18
CASSPITGADSPLHF
TGTGCCAGCTCACCAATCACAGGGGCGGATTCACCCCTCCACTTT
>-|-|TRBJ2-3|TRBV7-3
CASSSSAPDTQYF
TGTGCCAGCAGCTCCTCCGCACCAGATACGCAGTATTTT
>-|-|TRBJ2-5|TRBV5-4
CASSFWGWGSQETQYF
TGTGCCAGCAGCTTTTGGGGCTGGGGCAGTCAAGAGACCCAGTACTTC
>-|-|TRBJ2-6|TRBV7-9
CASSPRWSSGANVLTF
TGTGCCAGCAGCCCGCGGTGGAGCTCTGGGGCCAACGTCCTGACTTTC
>TRBD2|-|TRBJ2-3|TRBV18
CASSPRLAGAGDTQYF
TGTGCCAGCTCACCAAGACTAGCGGGAGCGGGCGATACGCAGTATTTT
>-|-|TRBJ1-5|TRBV5-1
CASSLEGGSNQPQHF
TGCGCCAGCAGCTTGGAAGGGGGGAGCAATCAGCCCCAGCATTTT
>-|-|TRBJ2-3|TRBV27
CASSPRQRAGTDTQYF
TGTGCCAGCAGTCCACGACAGCGGGCCGGCACAGATACGCAGTATTTT
>TRBD1|-|TRBJ2-1|TRBV6-8
CASSFWDSENEQFF
TGTGCCAGCAGTTTTTGGGACAGCGAGAATGAGCAGTTCTTC
>-|-|TRBJ1-2|TRBV27
CASSLAGTGNYGYTF
TGTGCCAGCAGTCTCGCCGGGACGGGGAACTATGGCTACACCTTC
>TRBD2|-|TRBJ2-1|TRBV11-2
CASRRLAGMGNEQFF
TGTGCCAGCAGGAGACTAGCGGGAATGGGTAATGAGCAGTTCTTC
>-|once|TRBJ2-7|TRBV7-2
CASSLQSGRGYEQYF
TGTGCCAGCAGCTTACAGTCGGGCAGGGGCTACGAGCAGTACTTC
>TRBD1|-|TRBJ1-1|TRBV7-9
CASSFRGSDTEAFF
TGTGCCAGCAGCTTCAGGGGGAGCGACACTGAAGCTTTCTTT
>-|-|TRBJ2-1|TRBV6-1
CASKGLGYANEQFF
TGTGCCAGCAAGGGGCTAGGCTATGCCAATGAGCAGTTCTTC
>-|-|TRBJ2-7|TRBV7-7
CASSLWKGHEQYF
TGTGCCAGCAGCCTTTGGAAGGGCCACGAGCAGTACTTC
>-|-|TRBJ2-7|TRBV28
CASTSGLYEQYF
TGTGCCAGCACCTCGGGTCTCTACGAGCAGTACTTC
>-|-|TRBJ1-1|TRBV5-1
CASSTGRDANTEAFF
TGCGCCAGCAGCACGGGCCGGGACGCTAACACTGAAGCTTTCTTT
>-|-|TRBJ2-3|TRBV18
CASSPPRDTQYF
TGTGCCAGCTCACCCCCTCGAGATACGCAGTATTTT
>-|-|TRBJ1-4|TRBV5-5
CASSFGAFGANEKLFF
TGTGCCAGCAGCTTCGGGGCTTTCGGAGCTAATGAAAAACTGTTTTTT
>TRBD1|-|TRBJ1-2|TRBV2
CASRGDRALYGYTF
TGTGCCAGCAGGGGGGACAGGGCTCTCTATGGCTACACCTTC
>TRBD1|-|TRBJ2-7|TRBV11-2
CASSSLGRDSFYEQYF
TGTGCCAGCAGCTCCTTAGGCCGGGACAGCTTCTACGAGCAGTACTTC
>-|-|TRBJ1-1|TRBV15
CATSISRGVGEAFF
TGTGCCACCAGCATATCGCGGGGGGTCGGAGAAGCTTTCTTT
>-|-|TRBJ2-1|TRBV27
CASSGSGRNEQFF
TGTGCCAGCAGTGGCTCAGGGCGGAATGAGCAGTTCTTC
>-|-|TRBJ1-5|TRBV7-9
CASSLVGGAGQPQHF
TGTGCCAGCAGCTTAGTAGGGGGGGCTGGGCAGCCCCAGCATTTT
>-|-|TRBJ2-1|TRBV6-5
CASSSHPRADNEQFF
TGTGCCAGCAGTTCTCACCCCAGGGCGGACAATGAGCAGTTCTTC
>TRBD2|-|TRBJ2-3|TRBV6-1
CASSVTSGRADTQYF
TGTGCCAGCAGTGTCACTAGCGGGAGGGCAGATACGCAGTATTTT
>TRBD2|-|TRBJ2-3|TRBV27
CASKLAGAWAQYF
TGTGCCAGCAAGTTAGCGGGAGCGTGGGCGCAGTATTTT
>-|-|TRBJ1-2|TRBV5-4
CASSLGVRGHPFYGYTF
TGTGCCAGCAGCTTGGGGGTTAGGGGACACCCCTTCTATGGCTACACCTTC
>-|-|TRBJ2-7|TRBV11-2
CATSVQGYEQYF
TGTGCCACCTCCGTACAGGGCTACGAGCAGTACTTC
>-|-|TRBJ1-1|TRBV11-2
CASVQWGRSTEAFF
TGTGCCAGCGTTCAGTGGGGGAGGAGCACTGAAGCTTTCTTT
>-|-|TRBJ2-2|TRBV7-6
CASSDRTAGTGELFF
TGTGCCAGCAGCGACAGGACAGCGGGAACCGGGGAGCTGTTTTTT
>-|-|TRBJ2-5|TRBV18
CASSSGSMTGEGETQYF
TGTGCCAGCTCAAGTGGGAGTATGACGGGAGAGGGGGAGACCCAGTACTTC
>-|-|TRBJ2-4|TRBV21-1
CASSKGGTIAKNIQYF
TGTGCCAGCAGCAAAGGGGGTACTATAGCCAAAAACATTCAGTACTTC
>-|-|TRBJ2-7|TRBV30
CAWSVSVSYEQYF
TGTGCCTGGAGTGTATCGGTGTCCTACGAGCAGTACTTC
>TRBD2|-|TRBJ2-7|TRBV6-9
CASSEGLAGAYEQYF
TGTGCCAGCAGTGAAGGGCTAGCGGGAGCCTACGAGCAGTACTTC
>-|-|TRBJ2-1|TRBV19
CASSMTAQRGEQFF
TGTGCCAGTAGTATGACGGCCCAACGGGGTGAGCAGTTCTTC
>-|-|TRBJ2-1|TRBV9
CASSPDRSSYNEQFF
TGTGCCAGCTCCCCCGACAGAAGCTCCTACAATGAGCAGTTCTTC
>-|-|TRBJ1-4|TRBV14
CASSPPGRVNEKLFF
TGTGCCAGCAGCCCTCCGGGACGGGTAAATGAAAAACTGTTTTTT
>-|-|TRBJ1-1|TRBV28
CASRLNTEAFF
TGTGCCAGCAGGTTGAACACTGAAGCTTTCTTT
>-|-|TRBJ1-1|TRBV9
CASSVGEGRAFF
TGTGCCAGCAGCGTAGGGGAAGGGAGGGCTTTCTTT
>-|-|TRBJ1-5|TRBV19
CASTWGGSNQPQHF
TGTGCCAGTACTTGGGGAGGGAGCAATCAGCCCCAGCATTTT
>TRBD1|-|TRBJ2-1|TRBV5-4
CASSLGGQGGLNEQFF
TGTGCCAGCAGCTTGGGGGGACAGGGTGGTCTGAATGAGCAGTTCTTC
>TRBD2|-|TRBJ2-2|TRBV19
CASSTPGLAGGTGELFF
TGTGCCAGTAGCACACCCGGACTAGCGGGGGGAACCGGGGAGCTGTTTTTT
>-|once|TRBJ1-4|TRBV28
CASSSGSTNEKLFF
TGTGCCAGCAGTTCAGGGTCAACTAATGAAAAACTGTTTTTT
>-|-|TRBJ1-5|TRBV6-6
CASQQGGNQPQHF
TGTGCCAGCCAACAAGGGGGCAATCAGCCCCAGCATTTT
>TRBD1|-|TRBJ1-1|TRBV5-1
CASSYRDRGVLNTEAFF
TGCGCCAGCAGCTACCGGGACAGGGGCGTCTTGAACACTGAAGCTTTCTTT
>TRBD2|-|TRBJ2-7|TRBV18
CASSPPGGSVREQYF
TGTGCCAGCTCACCACCGGGCGGGAGCGTAAGGGAGCAGTACTTC
>-|-|TRBJ1-6|TRBV4-1
CASSQALSGRLDSPLHF
TGCGCCAGCAGCCAAGCCCTGTCAGGGAGGTTAGATTCACCCCTCCACTTT
>-|-|TRBJ1-1|TRBV27
CASSLRGQYTEAFF
TGTGCCAGCAGTTTAAGGGGCCAATACACTGAAGCTTTCTTT